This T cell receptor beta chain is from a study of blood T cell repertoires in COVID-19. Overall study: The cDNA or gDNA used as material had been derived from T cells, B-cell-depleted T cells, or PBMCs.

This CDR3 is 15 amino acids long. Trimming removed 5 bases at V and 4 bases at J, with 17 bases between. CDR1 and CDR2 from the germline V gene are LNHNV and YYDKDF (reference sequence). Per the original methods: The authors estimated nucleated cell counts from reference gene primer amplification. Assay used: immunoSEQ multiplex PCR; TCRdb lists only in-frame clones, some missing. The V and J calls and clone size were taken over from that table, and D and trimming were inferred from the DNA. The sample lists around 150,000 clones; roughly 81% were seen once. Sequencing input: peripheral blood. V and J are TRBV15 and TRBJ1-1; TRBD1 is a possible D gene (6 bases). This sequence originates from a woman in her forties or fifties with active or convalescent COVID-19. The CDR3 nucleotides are TGTGCCACCAGCGGTCGCCTAACAGGGAGCACTGAAGCTTTCTTT. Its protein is CATSGRLTGSTEAFF.